Reported below is one T cell receptor (beta chain). This clonotype was counted many times. This receptor's antigen is unknown. Base qualities are missing; no much larger clone stands one base away. Ophthalmopathy patients had moderately to severely active disease, with a Clinical Activity Score of 3 or more, a NOSPECS grade of 4 or more, and a disease duration of less than 3 months. Patients with uncontrolled infections, other autoimmune diseases, pregnancy or lactation were excluded. Clinical symptoms, serum thyroxine and TRAb, thyroid ultrasound, and orbital computed tomography formed the basis for the diagnoses. Ficoll-Paque density gradient centrifugation was used to isolate PBMCs from around 9.1 ml of fresh peripheral blood. Total RNA was extracted with Trizol reagent, and quality was checked on an Agilent 2100 Bioanalyzer. The data stem from a study of T cells in Graves' hyperthyroidism and ophthalmopathy (dated by TCRdb to the late 2010s). With respect to the entire study: Peripheral blood was collected at initial diagnosis, before any treatment. An independent validation cohort of under 20 hyperthyroidism patients and approximately 16 patients who later progressed to ophthalmopathy tested prospective prediction of ophthalmopathy. Once sampling was done, hyperthyroidism patients were given methimazole at a starting dose of 30 mg daily, whereas ophthalmopathy patients were given high-dose intravenous methylprednisolone. The study also compared thyroid tissue and blood T-cell repertoires from a handful of Graves' hyperthyroidism patients. The approximately 90 discovery patients were randomly split 7:3 into training and test sets. TCR Vbeta CDR3 sequencing of approximately 140 peripheral blood samples (over 40 ophthalmopathy, about 80 hyperthyroidism and approximately 17 progressor patients) is reported in the paper. TCR V-J signatures able to tell the groups apart were searched for in a discovery cohort of 90 to 100 patients, of whom around 43 had Graves' ophthalmopathy and around 58 had stable Graves' hyperthyroidism. What the work shows at the level of the full study, not this receptor alone: Most expanded thyroid clonotypes (frequency above 0.001) were also detected in blood, a finding suggesting that blood repertoires may reflect thyroid immune responses. In validation, the model predicted progression to ophthalmopathy a median of approximately 6.6 months before onset, with 65% to 71% sensitivity and roughly 77% specificity. Ophthalmopathy was separated from stable hyperthyroidism by a 13 V-J signature model, with around 88% sensitivity and approximately 81% specificity obtained in cross-validation and 80%/75% obtained in testing. No statistical method was used to fix the sample size in advance, and group allocation was not hidden from the investigators.

Amplification of TCR beta CDR3 regions was carried out from RNA transcripts. For the first round of RT-PCR on the TCR CDR3, the HTBI primer set was used together with the Qiagen OneStep RT-PCR kit. Libraries were constructed in a second round of multiplex PCR, after which size selection and purification were carried out. Sequencing of the libraries was done on an Illumina HiSeq2000 using paired-end 100 bp reads. Turning to the authors' computational methods: Raw data were processed with SOAPnuke, discarding reads with adapters, uncalled bases, mean Phred below 15, or no exact constant-primer or identifier match. COPE v1.2.5 was used to merge the high-quality paired reads, and each unique nucleotide sequence was defined as a clonotype. Clonotypes were aligned to IMGT TRBV, TRBD and TRBJ reference segments using MiTCR v1.1. The analysis included only V-J combinations with a frequency above 0.0001, which together covered around 99% of the repertoires. The TCS score was defined as the ratio of F50 (clonal expansion) to E x V (chaos), calculated using BLOSUM62-based TCRdist between CDR3 peptides within each V-J. Welch's t-statistics and random forest reduced some 510 V-J features to roughly 13, which were used in a naive Bayes classifier (R e1071). TCRdb handled the public reads itself, with Q25 trimming in fastp and clone calling in MiXCR, and kept productive beta chains. Every distinct CDR3 protein forms one entry, paired with its most common genes and DNA. Here the V and J calls rest on TCRdb's processing, not on the authors' analysis. For this sample there are hundreds of thousands of distinct CDR3 sequences; approximately 15% appear just once. Roughly 13% of the sample is held by the ten biggest clonotypes.

The CDR3 measures 13 amino acids from cysteine to phenylalanine. Only the CDR3 portion is preserved as DNA: 39 bases, with reading frame beginning at the first base. The germline V gene specifies KGHSH as CDR1 and LQKENI as CDR2. V drops 3 bases and J drops 7 bases, leaving 12 bases in between. The sample consisted of blood. This sequence originates from a young man with Graves' ophthalmopathy. In this chain, TRBV18 is recombined with TRBJ1-2, with TRBD1 perhaps the D gene, on 6 matching bases. The CDR3 protein sequence reads: CASSPDSRGGYTF. The DNA sequence reads TGTGCCAGCTCACCCGACAGCAGGGGTGGCTACACCTTC.